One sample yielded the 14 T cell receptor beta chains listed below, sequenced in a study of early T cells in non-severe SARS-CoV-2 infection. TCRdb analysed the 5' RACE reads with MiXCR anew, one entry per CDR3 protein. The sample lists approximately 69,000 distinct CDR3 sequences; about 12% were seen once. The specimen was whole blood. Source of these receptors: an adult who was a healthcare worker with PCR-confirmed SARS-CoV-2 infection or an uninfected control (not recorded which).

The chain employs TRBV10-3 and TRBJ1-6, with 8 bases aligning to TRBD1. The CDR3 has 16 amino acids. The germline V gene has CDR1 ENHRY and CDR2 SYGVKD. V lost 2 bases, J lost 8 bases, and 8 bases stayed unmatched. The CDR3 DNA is TGTGCCATCAGTGAGGCCCTAGGACAGGGCGATTCACCCCTCCACTTT. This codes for CAISEALGQGDSPLHF.

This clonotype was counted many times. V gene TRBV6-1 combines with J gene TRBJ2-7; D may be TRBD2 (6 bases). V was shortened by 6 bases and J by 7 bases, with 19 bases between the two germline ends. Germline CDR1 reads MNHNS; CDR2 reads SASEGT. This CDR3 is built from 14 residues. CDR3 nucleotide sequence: TGTGCCAGCAGCCCCGCGGTGGAGGGATGGGAGCAGTACTTC. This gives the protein CASSPAVEGWEQYF.

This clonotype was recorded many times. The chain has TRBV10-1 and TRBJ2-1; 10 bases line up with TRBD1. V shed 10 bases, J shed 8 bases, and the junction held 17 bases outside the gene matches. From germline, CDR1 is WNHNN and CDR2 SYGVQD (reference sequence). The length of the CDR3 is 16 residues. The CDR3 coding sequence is TGCGCCATTAAGGAGGAGGGGAGACAGGGGGCCGATGAGCAGTTCTTC. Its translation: CAIKEEGRQGADEQFF.

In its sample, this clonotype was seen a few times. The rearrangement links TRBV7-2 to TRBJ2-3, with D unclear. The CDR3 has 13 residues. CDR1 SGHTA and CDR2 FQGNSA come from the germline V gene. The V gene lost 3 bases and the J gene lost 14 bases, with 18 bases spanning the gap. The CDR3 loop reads CASSFPTPPVAYF. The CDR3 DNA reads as TGTGCCAGCAGCTTCCCGACCCCTCCCGTCGCGTATTTT.

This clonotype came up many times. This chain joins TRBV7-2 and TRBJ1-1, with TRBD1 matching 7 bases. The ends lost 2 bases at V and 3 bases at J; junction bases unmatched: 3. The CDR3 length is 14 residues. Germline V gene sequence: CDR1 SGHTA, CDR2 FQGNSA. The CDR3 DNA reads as TGTGCCAGCAGCTTATTGCAGGGGGACACTGAAGCTTTCTTT. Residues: CASSLLQGDTEAFF. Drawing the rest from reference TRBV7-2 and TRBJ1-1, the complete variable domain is GAGVSQSPSNKVTEKGKDVELRCDPISGHTALYWYRQSLGQGLEFLIYFQGNSAPDKSGLPSDRFSAERTGGSVSTLTIQRTQQEDSAVYLCASSLLQGDTEAFFGQGTRLTVV.

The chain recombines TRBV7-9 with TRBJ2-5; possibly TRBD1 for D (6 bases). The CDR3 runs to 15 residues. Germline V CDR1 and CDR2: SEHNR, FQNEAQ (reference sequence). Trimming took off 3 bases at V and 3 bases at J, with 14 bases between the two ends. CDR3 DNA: TGTGCCAGCAGCTTGGGCAAACAGGGAAAAGAGACCCAGTACTTC. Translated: CASSLGKQGKETQYF.

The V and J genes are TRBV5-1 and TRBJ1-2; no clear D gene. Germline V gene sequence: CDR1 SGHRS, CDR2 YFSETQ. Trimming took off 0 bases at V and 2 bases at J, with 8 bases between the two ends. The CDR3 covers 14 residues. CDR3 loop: CASSLVAANYGYTF. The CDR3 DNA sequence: TGCGCCAGCAGCTTGGTTGCAGCGAACTATGGCTACACCTTC.

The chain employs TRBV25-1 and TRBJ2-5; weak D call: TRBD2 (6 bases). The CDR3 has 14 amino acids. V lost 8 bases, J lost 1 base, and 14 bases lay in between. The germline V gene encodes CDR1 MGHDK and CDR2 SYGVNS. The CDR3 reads CASAHPGVQETQYF. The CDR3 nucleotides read TGTGCCAGCGCGCACCCGGGAGTCCAAGAGACCCAGTACTTC.

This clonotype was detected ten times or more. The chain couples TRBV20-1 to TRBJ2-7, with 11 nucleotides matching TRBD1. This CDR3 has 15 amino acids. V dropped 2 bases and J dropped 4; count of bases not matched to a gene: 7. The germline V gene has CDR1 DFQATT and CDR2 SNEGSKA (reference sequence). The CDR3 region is CSARTPGQGVYEQYF. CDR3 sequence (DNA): TGCAGTGCTAGAACCCCGGGACAGGGGGTTTACGAGCAGTACTTC.

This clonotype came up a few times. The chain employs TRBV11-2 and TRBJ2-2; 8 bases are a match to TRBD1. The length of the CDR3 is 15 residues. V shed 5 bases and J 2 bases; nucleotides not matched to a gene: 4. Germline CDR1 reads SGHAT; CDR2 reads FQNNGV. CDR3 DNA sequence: TGTGCCAGCAGCCGGGACAGGTCCAACACCGGGGAGCTGTTTTTT. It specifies CASSRDRSNTGELFF.

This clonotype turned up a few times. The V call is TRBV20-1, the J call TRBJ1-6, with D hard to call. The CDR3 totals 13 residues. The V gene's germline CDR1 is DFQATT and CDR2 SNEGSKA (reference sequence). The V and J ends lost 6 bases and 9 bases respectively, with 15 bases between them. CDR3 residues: CSATKGLGSPLHF. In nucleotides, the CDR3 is TGCAGTGCCACAAAAGGGTTAGGTTCACCCCTCCACTTT.

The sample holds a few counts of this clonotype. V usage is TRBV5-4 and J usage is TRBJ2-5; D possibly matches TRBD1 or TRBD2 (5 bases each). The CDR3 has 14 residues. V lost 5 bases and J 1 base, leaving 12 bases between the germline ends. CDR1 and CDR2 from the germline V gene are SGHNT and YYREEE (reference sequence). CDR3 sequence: CASRGDSSQETQYF. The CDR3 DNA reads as TGTGCCAGCAGGGGAGACAGCTCCCAAGAGACCCAGTACTTC.

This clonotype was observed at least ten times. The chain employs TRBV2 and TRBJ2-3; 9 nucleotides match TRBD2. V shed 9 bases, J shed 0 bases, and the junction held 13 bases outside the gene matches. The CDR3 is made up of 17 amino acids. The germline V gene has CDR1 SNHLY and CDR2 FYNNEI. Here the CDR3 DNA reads TGTGCCAGTAAAGGAGCAGGACTAGCGACTAGCACAGATACGCAGTATTTT. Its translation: CASKGAGLATSTDTQYF.

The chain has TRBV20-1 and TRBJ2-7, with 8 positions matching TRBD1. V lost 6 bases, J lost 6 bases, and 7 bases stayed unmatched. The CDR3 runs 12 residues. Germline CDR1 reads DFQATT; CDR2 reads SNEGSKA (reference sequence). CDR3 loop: CSAPSDRGEQYF. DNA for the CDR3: TGCAGTGCGCCATCCGACAGGGGCGAGCAGTACTTC.